The source of this T cell receptor (beta chain) is a study of CD8+CD57+ T cells in acquired aplastic anemia. Study context: Researchers reported that healthy donors averaged about 11 million reads for CD4+ cells. Overall study results and limits: Common to patients and controls were around 30 CD8+ CDR3 sequences. Between patients and controls, CD8+ Simpson's diversity did not vary significantly.

In regard to this clonotype: Its antigen is unknown.

The CDR3 runs to 15 residues. The V end was cut by 2 bases, the J end by 6 bases, with 17 bases between. Genomic DNA served as template for TCR beta VDJ and CDR3 profiling. TCRdb analysed the reads with MiXCR anew, one entry per CDR3 protein. This table has roughly 150,000 distinct CDR3 sequences, around 40% appearing once. This chain joins TRBV12-3 or TRBV12-4 and TRBJ2-7; maybe TRBD1 (7 bases). Sequenced input: sorted CD4+, CD8+, or CD8+CD57+ T cells (not recorded which) from PBMCs. The clonotype was recovered from a human donor in good health. The CDR3: CASSLRQGGSGEQYF. As DNA, the CDR3 is TGTGCCAGCAGTTTAAGGCAGGGGGGTAGTGGCGAGCAGTACTTC.